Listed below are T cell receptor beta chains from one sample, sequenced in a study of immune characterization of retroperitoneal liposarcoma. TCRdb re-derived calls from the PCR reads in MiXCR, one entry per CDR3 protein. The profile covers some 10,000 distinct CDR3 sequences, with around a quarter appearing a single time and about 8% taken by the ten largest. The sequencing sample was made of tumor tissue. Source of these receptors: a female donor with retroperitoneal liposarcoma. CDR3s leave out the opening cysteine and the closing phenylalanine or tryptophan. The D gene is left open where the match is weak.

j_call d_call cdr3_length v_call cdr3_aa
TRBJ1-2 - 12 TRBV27 ASSLNGGLKGYT
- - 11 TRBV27 ASSLGRSYEQY
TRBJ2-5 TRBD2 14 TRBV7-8 ASSLESPAGGQTQY
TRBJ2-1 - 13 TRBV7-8 ASSLRFGPRYEQF
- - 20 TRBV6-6 ASSYSILGRQGILIGSYEQY
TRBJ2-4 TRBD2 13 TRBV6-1 ASSERTSGSWEQY
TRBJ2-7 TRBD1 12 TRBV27 ASREDRASYEQY
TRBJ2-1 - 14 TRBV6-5 ASSRTMGGHYNEQF
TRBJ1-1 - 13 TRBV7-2 ASSSQPGQNTEAF
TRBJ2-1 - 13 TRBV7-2 ASSHAAAVQETQF
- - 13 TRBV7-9 ASSLIPSTYNEQY
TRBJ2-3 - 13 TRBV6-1 ASSPRVLAVDTQY
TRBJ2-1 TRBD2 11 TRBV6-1 ASGSLGGNEQF
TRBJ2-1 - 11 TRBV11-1 ASRPSSSYEQF
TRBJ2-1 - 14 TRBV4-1 ASSQGGGGSHNEQF
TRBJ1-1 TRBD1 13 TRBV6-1 ASHPGTVANTEAF
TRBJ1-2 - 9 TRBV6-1 ASSWGGGYT
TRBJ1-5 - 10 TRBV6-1 ASSGGPQPQH
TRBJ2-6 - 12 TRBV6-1 ATPYASGANVLT
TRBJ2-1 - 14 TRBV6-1 ASSELGSGSYNEQF
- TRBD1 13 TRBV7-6 ASSLAGQATYEQY
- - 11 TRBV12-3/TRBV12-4 ASSLANPGEQY
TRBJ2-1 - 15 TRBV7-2 ASSLSASWTNSYEQF
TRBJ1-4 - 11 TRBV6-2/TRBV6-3 ASSHRGPGKLF
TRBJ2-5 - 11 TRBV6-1 ASSEREQETQY
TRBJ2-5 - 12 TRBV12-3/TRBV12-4 ASSFWCSEETQY
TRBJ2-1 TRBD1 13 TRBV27 ASSLRRDRGYEQF
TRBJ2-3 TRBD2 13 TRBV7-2 ASSLGGLAGDAQY
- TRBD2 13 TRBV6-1 ASSLSGGLSDEQY
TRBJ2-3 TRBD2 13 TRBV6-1 ASSRLAGGTDTQY
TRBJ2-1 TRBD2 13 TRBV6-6 ASSYDSGSINEQF
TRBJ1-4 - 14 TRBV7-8 ASSPYVQGSGEKLF
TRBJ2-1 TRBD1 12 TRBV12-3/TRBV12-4 ASSPQGTAYEQF
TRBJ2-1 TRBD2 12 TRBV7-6 ASSPSGSGNEQF
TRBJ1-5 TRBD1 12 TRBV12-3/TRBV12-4 ASSLTGSGQPQH
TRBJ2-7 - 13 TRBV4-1 ASSLAKEAGNEQY
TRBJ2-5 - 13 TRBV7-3 ASSDTGTLYNEQY
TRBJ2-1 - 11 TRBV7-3 ASSRGGNNEQF
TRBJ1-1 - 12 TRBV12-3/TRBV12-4 ASSFWGEGTEAF
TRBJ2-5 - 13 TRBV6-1 ASSHRGEPGDEQY
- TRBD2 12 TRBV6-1 ASSKRGGTYEQY
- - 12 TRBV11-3 ASSLDDNFDEQY
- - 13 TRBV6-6 ASSYRRDSVAEQY
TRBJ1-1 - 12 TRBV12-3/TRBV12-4 ASSFPTGNTEAF
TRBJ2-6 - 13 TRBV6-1 ASSKGHSGANVLT
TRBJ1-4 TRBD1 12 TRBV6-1 ASDETGRNEKLF
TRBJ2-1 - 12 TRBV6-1 ASSETFVLDEQF
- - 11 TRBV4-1 ASSQDSPYEQY
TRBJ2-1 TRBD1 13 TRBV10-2 ASTTGLGTSYEQF
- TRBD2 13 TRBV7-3 ASSSDGTSDNEQY
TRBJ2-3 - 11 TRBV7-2 ASSLAPQDTQY
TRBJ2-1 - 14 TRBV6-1 ASTSRRTTRDNEQF
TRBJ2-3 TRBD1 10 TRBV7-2 ASSSTGTTQY
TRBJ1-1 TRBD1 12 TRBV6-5 ASSSGQGNTEAF
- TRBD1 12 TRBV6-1 ASSVPGQTYEQY
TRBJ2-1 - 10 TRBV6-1 ASSQGIETQF